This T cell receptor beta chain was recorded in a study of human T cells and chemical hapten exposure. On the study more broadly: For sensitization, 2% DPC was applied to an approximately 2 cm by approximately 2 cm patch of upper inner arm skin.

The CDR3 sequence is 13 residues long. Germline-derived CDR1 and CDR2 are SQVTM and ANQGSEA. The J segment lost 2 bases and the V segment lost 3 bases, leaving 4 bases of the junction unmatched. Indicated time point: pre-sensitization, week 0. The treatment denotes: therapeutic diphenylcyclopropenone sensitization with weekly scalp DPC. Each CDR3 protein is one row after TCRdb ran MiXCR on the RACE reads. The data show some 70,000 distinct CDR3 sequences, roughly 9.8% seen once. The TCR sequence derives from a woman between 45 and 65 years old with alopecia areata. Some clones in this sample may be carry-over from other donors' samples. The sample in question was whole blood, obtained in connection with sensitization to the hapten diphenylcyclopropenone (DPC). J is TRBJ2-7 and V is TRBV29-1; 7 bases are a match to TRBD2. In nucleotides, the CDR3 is TGCAGCGTTGATCCTAGCGGTACCTACGAGCAGTACTTC. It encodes CSVDPSGTYEQYF.